The 3 T cell receptor beta chains below come from one sample, sequenced in a study of cytomegalovirus exposure and HLA in healthy donors. The PCR was carried out with 60 Vbeta primers and 13 Jbeta primers. The protocol was immunoSEQ multiplex PCR, while the TCRdb copy is restricted to in-frame clones and leaves out a portion. This sample has about 190,000 clones, with 80% to 85% found just once. Sequencing input: PBMCs. The receptors come from a woman aged 18-30 years in good health and CMV-seronegative.

J is TRBJ2-3 and V is TRBV7-3; D gene uncertain. The ends were cut back, 0 bases at V and 0 bases at J, with 7 bases in the middle. The germline V gene encodes CDR1 SGHTA and CDR2 FQGTGA. This CDR3 spans 15 amino acids. This CDR3 is CASSLTASSTDTQYF. CDR3 sequence (DNA): TGTGCCAGCAGCTTAACTGCCAGTAGCACAGATACGCAGTATTTT.

The chain carries TRBV6-5 and TRBJ1-5, with D perhaps matching TRBD1 (5 bases). The V and J ends lost 0 bases and 7 bases respectively, with 13 bases between them. CDR1 and CDR2 from the germline V gene are MNHEY and SVGAGI. The CDR3 covers 15 residues. The CDR3, as DNA: TGTGCCAGCAGTTACTCGTCCTTTGGGGGGCAGCCCCAGCATTTT. Translation: CASSYSSFGGQPQHF.

The V and J genes are TRBV7-9 and TRBJ1-4; D is unresolved. This CDR3 is built from 17 residues. Germline values: CDR1 SEHNR, CDR2 FQNEAQ (reference sequence). Deletions cut 5 bases from V and 3 bases from J, with 19 bases between. The CDR3 nucleotides read TGTGCCAGCAGCCAACAGACAAGCCCCAACTCTAATGAAAAACTGTTTTTT. Translated, it gives CASSQQTSPNSNEKLFF. The full variable domain, in which reference TRBV7-9 and TRBJ1-4 provide the parts outside the CDR3, is DTGVSQNPRHKITKRGQNVTFRCDPISEHNRLYWYRQTLGQGPEFLTYFQNEAQLEKSRLLSDRFSAERPKGSFSTLEIQRTEQGDSAMYLCASSQQTSPNSNEKLFFGSGTQLSVL.